What follows is one T cell receptor beta chain and its context. The target antigen is unknown. Profiling relied on immunoSEQ multiplex PCR, and the TCRdb table lists in-frame clones only, not all of them. Of 1.6 million or so clones listed, roughly 96% were seen once; the top ten hold approximately 1.1%. This entry belongs to a study of shared clonotypes between healthy human individuals. Overall study results and limits: The genetic and exposure-history diversity represented was limited by few donors.

J was trimmed by 0 bases and V by 3 bases; bases with no gene match: 5. Germline CDR1 SGHVS, CDR2 FNYEAQ. The length of the CDR3 is 17 residues. This chain joins TRBV7-6 and TRBJ2-6; 7 bases match TRBD2. Sample: naive CD4+ T cells sorted from blood. Subset noted: CD45RA+ positively selected. The sequence came from a man aged 25 to 40 in good health. The CDR3 region is CASSLAGVGSGANVLTF. CDR3 nucleotides: TGTGCCAGCAGCTTGGCGGGAGTAGGCTCTGGGGCCAACGTCCTGACTTTC.